The source of this T cell receptor beta chain is a study of Graves' ophthalmopathy and Graves' hyperthyroidism. Overall study results and limits: Detection in blood was also observed for most expanded thyroid clonotypes above 0.001 frequency. Sensitivity of around 67% and specificity of 72% to 85% were achieved by the model that predicted ophthalmopathy progression.

Researchers took RNA transcripts and amplified TCR beta CDR3 regions from them. Scientists carried out first-round RT-PCR using HTBI primers and then a second-round multiplex PCR. TCRdb ran MiXCR on the multiplex PCR reads and lists one entry per CDR3 protein. The sample includes 340,000 or so distinct CDR3 sequences, roughly a sixth of them seen just once. Presentation of ophthalmopathy in the donors involved moderate-to-severe activity, CAS ≥3, NOSPECS ≥4 and a duration under 3 months. Each diagnosis was determined on the basis of clinical symptoms, serum thyroxine, TRAb, thyroid ultrasound and orbital computed tomography. Trimming removed 5 bases at V and 7 bases at J, with 17 bases between. This CDR3 is 13 amino acids long. CDR1 and CDR2 from the germline V gene are DFQATT and SNEGSKA (reference sequence). Many counts were recorded for this clonotype. Its antigen is as yet unknown.

The chain uses TRBV20-1 and TRBJ1-1; D is ambiguous. The TCR originated in an adult man with Graves' ophthalmopathy. Sequencing was carried out using peripheral blood. The CDR3, as DNA: TGCAGTGCTCGTGACGACCGGGTCGGTGAAGCTTTCTTT. Its translation is CSARDDRVGEAFF.